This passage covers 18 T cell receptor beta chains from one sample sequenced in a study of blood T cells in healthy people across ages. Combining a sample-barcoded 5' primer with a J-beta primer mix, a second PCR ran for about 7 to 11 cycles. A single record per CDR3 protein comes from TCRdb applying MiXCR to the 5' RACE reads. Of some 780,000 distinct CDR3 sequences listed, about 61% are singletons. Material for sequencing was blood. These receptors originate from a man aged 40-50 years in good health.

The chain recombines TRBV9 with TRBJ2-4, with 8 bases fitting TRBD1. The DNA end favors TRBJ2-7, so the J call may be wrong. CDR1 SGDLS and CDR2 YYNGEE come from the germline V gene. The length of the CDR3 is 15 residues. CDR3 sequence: CASSVGQGAIYEQYF. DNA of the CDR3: TGTGCCAGCAGCGTAGGGCAGGGGGCGATCTACGAGCAGTACTTC.

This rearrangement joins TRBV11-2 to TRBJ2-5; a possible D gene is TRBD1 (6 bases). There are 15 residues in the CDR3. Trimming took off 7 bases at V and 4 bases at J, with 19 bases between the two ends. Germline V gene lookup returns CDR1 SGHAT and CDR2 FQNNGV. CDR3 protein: CASNYRDGFPETQYF. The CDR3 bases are TGTGCCAGCAACTACAGGGACGGCTTCCCAGAGACCCAGTACTTC.

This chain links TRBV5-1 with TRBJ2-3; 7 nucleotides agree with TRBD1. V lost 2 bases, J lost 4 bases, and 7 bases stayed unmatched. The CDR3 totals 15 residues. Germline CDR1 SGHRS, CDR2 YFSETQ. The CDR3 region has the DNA TGCGCCAGCAGCTTAGGGACAGTTGGGCCAGATACGCAGTATTTT. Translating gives CASSLGTVGPDTQYF.

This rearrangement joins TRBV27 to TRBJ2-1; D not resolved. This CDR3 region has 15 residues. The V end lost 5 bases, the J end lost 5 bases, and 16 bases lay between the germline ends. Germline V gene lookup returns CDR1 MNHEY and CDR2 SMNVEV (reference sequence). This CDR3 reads CASSAGGLLNNEQFF. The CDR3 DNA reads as TGTGCCAGCAGTGCCGGTGGTCTACTTAACAATGAGCAGTTCTTC.

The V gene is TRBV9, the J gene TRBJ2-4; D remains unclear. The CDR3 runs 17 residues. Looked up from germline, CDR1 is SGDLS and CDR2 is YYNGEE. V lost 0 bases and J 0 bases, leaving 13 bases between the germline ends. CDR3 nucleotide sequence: TGTGCCAGCAGCGTAGATCCAGGCGTGGGAGCCAAAAACATTCAGTACTTC. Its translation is CASSVDPGVGAKNIQYF.

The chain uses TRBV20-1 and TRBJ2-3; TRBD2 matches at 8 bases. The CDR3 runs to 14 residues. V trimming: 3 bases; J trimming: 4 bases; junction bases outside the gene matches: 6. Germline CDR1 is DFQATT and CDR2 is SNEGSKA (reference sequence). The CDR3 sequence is CSASRASGPDTQYF. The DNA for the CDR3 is TGCAGTGCTAGCCGGGCTAGCGGGCCAGATACGCAGTATTTT.

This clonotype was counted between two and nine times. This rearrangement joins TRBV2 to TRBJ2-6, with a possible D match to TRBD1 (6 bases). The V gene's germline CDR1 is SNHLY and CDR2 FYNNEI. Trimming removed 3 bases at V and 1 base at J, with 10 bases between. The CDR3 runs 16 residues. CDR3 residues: CASSDGTTSGANVLTF. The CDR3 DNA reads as TGTGCCAGCAGTGACGGGACAACTTCTGGGGCCAACGTCCTGACTTTC.

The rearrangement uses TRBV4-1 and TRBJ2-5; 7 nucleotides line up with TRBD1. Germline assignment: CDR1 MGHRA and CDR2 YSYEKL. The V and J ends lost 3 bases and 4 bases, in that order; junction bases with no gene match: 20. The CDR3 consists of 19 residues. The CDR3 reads CASSQLSASDRAARETQYF. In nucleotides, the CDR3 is TGCGCCAGCAGCCAGCTATCCGCTTCCGACAGGGCAGCACGAGAGACCCAGTACTTC.

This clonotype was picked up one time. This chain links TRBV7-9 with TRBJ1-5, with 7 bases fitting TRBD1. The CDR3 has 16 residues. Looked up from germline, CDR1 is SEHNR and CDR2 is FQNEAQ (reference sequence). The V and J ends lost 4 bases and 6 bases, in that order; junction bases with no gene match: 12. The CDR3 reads CASSSRTSRGTQPQHF. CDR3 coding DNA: TGTGCCAGCAGCTCCCGGACAAGCAGGGGGACTCAGCCCCAGCATTTT.

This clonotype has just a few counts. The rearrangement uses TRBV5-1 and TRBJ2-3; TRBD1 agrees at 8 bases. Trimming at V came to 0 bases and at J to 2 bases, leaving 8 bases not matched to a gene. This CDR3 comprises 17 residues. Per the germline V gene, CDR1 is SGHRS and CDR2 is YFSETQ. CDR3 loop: CASSLAGQGATTDTQYF. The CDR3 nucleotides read TGCGCCAGCAGCTTGGCCGGGCAGGGGGCAACCACAGATACGCAGTATTTT.

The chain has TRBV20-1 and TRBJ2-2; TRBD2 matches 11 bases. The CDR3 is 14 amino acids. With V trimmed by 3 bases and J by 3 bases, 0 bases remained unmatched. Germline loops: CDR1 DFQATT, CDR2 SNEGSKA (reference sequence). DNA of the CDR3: TGCAGTGCTAGGACTAGCGGGGACACCGGGGAGCTGTTTTTT. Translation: CSARTSGDTGELFF.

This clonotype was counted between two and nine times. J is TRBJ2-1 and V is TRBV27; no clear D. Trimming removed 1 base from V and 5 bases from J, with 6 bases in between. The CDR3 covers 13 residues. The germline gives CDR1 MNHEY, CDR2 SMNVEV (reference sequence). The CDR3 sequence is CASSLFSNNEQFF. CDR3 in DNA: TGTGCCAGCAGTTTATTCAGTAACAATGAGCAGTTCTTC.

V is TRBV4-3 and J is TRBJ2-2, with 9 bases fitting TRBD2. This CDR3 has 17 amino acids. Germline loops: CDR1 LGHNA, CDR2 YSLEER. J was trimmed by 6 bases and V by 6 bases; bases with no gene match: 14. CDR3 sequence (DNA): TGCGCCAGCAGGCGCGGCGGTCCGGGACTAGCTGCCGGGGAGCTGTTTTTT. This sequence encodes CASRRGGPGLAAGELFF.

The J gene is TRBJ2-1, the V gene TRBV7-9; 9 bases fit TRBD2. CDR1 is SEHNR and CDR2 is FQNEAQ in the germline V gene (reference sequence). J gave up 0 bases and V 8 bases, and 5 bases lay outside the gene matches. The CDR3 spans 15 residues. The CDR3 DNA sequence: TGTGCCAGCCAGGGCGGGAGGGTCTCCTACAATGAGCAGTTCTTC. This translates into CASQGGRVSYNEQFF. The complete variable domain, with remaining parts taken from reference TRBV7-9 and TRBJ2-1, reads DTGVSQNPRHKITKRGQNVTFRCDPISEHNRLYWYRQTLGQGPEFLTYFQNEAQLEKSRLLSDRFSAERPKGSFSTLEIQRTEQGDSAMYLCASQGGRVSYNEQFFGPGTRLTVL.

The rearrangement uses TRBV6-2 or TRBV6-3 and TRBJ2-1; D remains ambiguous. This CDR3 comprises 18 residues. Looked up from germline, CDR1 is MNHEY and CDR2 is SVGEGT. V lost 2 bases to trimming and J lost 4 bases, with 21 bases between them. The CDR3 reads CASSYLKLIPNLYNEQFF. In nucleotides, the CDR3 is TGTGCCAGCAGTTACCTAAAATTAATCCCTAATTTATACAATGAGCAGTTCTTC.

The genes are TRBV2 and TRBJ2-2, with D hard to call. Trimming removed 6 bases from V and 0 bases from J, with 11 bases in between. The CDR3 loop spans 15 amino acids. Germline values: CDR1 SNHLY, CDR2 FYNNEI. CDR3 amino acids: CASRATVANTGELFF. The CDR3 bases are TGTGCCAGCAGGGCTACAGTCGCGAACACCGGGGAGCTGTTTTTT. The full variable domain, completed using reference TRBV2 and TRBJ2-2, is EPEVTQTPSHQVTQMGQEVILRCVPISNHLYFYWYRQILGQKVEFLVSFYNNEISEKSEIFDDQFSVERPDGSNFTLKIRSTKLEDSAMYFCASRATVANTGELFFGEGSRLTVL.

The DNA of the CDR3 is TGCAGCGTTGTGAGAGGGGACGGACAGGGGGCCTACGAGCAGTACTTC. Amino acid sequence: CSVVRGDGQGAYEQYF. The rearrangement uses TRBV29-1 and TRBJ2-7; TRBD1 aligns across 10 bases. The V gene's germline CDR1 is SQVTM and CDR2 ANQGSEA. The CDR3 has 16 amino acids. Trimming at V came to 4 bases and at J to 2 bases, leaving 11 bases not matched to a gene.

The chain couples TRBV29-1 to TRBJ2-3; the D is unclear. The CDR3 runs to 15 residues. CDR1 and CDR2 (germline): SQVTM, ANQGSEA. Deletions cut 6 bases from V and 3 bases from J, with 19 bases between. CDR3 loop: CSVVGFGPRTDTQYF. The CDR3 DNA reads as TGCAGCGTGGTGGGGTTCGGGCCTAGGACAGATACGCAGTATTTT.